The T cell receptor (beta chain) under discussion was sequenced for a study of PD-1 blockade in classical Hodgkin lymphoma. In the case of this clone: The antigen remains undetermined.

The germline V gene encodes CDR1 SNHLY and CDR2 FYNNEI. The CDR3 loop spans 11 amino acids. Trimming removed 9 bases from V and 12 bases from J; junction bases left unmatched: 6. Study results and limitations: Patients excluded were those beginning nivolumab under 1 year after ASCT.

Data came from immunoSEQ multiplex PCR; TCRdb stores just in-frame clones and leaves some out. The sample holds around 23,000 clones, approximately 79% seen once. Time point meaning: cycle 4 day 1 (C4D1), after 6 weeks of nivolumab. Exposure to brentuximab vedotin varied, and each patient had relapsed following autologous stem cell transplantation. The receptor was isolated from a human donor with classical Hodgkin lymphoma. The material sequenced was peripheral blood mononuclear cells (PBMCs), taken before the fourth cycle of nivolumab. This rearrangement joins TRBV2 to TRBJ2-7; 12 positions match TRBD2. The CDR3 loop is CASGTSGFGYF. The DNA of the CDR3 is TGTGCCAGTGGGACTAGCGGGTTTGGGTACTTC.